A single sample is the source of the 10 T cell receptor beta chains below, sequenced in a study of cytomegalovirus exposure and HLA in healthy donors (dated by TCRdb to 2016 to 2017). Receptor amplification or capture employed the immunoSEQ multiplex PCR assay. For the multiplex PCR, a mixture combining 60 forward primers for TCR Vbeta segments and 13 reverse primers for TCR Jbeta segments was used. In TCRdb, the immuneACCESS table is reduced to in-frame sequences with V and J assigned. These tables do not hold every clone; where another copy was compared, an unresolved V gene accounts for under half, and the others remain unexplained. The sample table contains about 130,000 clones; only one count was recorded for approximately 74% of them. Together, the top ten hold roughly 7.3% of the sample. What was sequenced was PBMCs. These receptor sequences come from a male donor in good health and CMV-seronegative.

The chain employs TRBV19 and TRBJ2-1; D perhaps matches TRBD2 (6 bases). The V gene lost 0 bases and the J gene lost 5 bases, with 20 bases spanning the gap. The length of the CDR3 is 18 residues. CDR1 is LNHDA, CDR2 SQIVND, per germline (reference sequence). CDR3 region: CASSIDSGRGWSDNEQFF. CDR3 nucleotide sequence: TGTGCCAGTAGTATAGACTCCGGGCGGGGTTGGTCGGACAATGAGCAGTTCTTC.

The chain recombines TRBV6-6 with TRBJ2-5; 7 nucleotides agree with TRBD1. V gave up 6 bases and J gave up 5 bases; unmatched junction bases: 9. Germline V CDR1 and CDR2: MNHNY, SVGAGI (reference sequence). The CDR3 runs to 14 residues. CDR3 sequence reads: CASRRQGTRETQYF. DNA for the CDR3: TGTGCCAGCAGAAGACAGGGAACGAGGGAGACCCAGTACTTC.

A remark on this clone: The sample holds other DNA sequences that translate to the same CDR3. The CDR3 sequence is CASSPSTGTYEQYF. Written as DNA, the CDR3 is TGCGCCAGCAGCCCCTCAACAGGGACCTACGAGCAGTACTTC. This chain joins TRBV5-1 and TRBJ2-7; D may be TRBD1 (6 bases). Germline values: CDR1 SGHRS, CDR2 YFSETQ. The CDR3 sequence is 14 residues long. Trimming stripped 4 bases from V and 2 bases from J, with 13 bases between.

V gene TRBV18 combines with J gene TRBJ2-1; the match to TRBD1 covers 7 bases. CDR1 is KGHSH and CDR2 is LQKENI in the germline V gene. CDR3 length: 15 amino acids. With V trimmed by 2 bases and J by 2 bases, 3 bases remained unmatched. CDR3 protein: CASSPRGQTYNEQFF. The CDR3 bases are TGTGCCAGCTCACCAAGGGGACAGACCTACAATGAGCAGTTCTTC.

CDR3 region: CASSYGFREGGYTF. The CDR3 DNA reads TGTGCCAGCAGTTATGGATTCAGGGAGGGTGGCTACACCTTC. The rearrangement links TRBV6-5 to TRBJ1-2; D possibly corresponds to TRBD1 (5 bases). Deletions cut 3 bases from V and 7 bases from J, with 15 bases between. From germline, CDR1 is MNHEY and CDR2 SVGAGI. This CDR3 has 14 amino acids.

The rearrangement uses TRBV14 and TRBJ1-6; 7 bases fit TRBD1. Germline loops: CDR1 SGHDN, CDR2 FVKESK. V shed 5 bases and J 6 bases; nucleotides not matched to a gene: 4. The CDR3 is made up of 14 amino acids. CDR3 loop: CASSAGQINSPLHF. CDR3 DNA: TGTGCCAGCAGCGCGGGACAGATTAATTCACCCCTCCACTTT.

The chain is built from TRBV5-1 and TRBJ2-3, with TRBD1 as a possible D gene (5 bases). CDR1 is SGHRS and CDR2 is YFSETQ in the germline V gene. V gave up 4 bases and J gave up 3 bases, with 18 bases separating them. The CDR3 is made up of 16 amino acids. Written as DNA, the CDR3 is TGCGCCAGCAGCCTCTATGTGCACAGGCCTACAGATACGCAGTATTTT. It specifies CASSLYVHRPTDTQYF.

The V and J genes are TRBV7-2 and TRBJ1-6; D uncertain. Per the germline V gene, CDR1 is SGHTA and CDR2 is FQGNSA. The CDR3 consists of 15 residues. Trimming took off 1 base at V and 6 bases at J, with 10 bases between the two ends. In DNA form, the CDR3 reads TGTGCCAGCAGCTTAGGCCAAGTAGTTAATTCACCCCTCCACTTT. It codes for CASSLGQVVNSPLHF.

The V and J genes are TRBV4-3 and TRBJ1-5; 10 bases map to TRBD1. The CDR3 has 15 residues. Looked up from germline, CDR1 is LGHNA and CDR2 is YSLEER. Trimming at V came to 0 bases and at J to 6 bases, leaving 2 bases not matched to a gene. This CDR3 is CASSQERTGGQPQHF. CDR3 DNA sequence: TGCGCCAGCAGCCAAGAGAGGACAGGGGGTCAGCCCCAGCATTTT.

The rearrangement uses TRBV2 and TRBJ2-7; 9 nucleotides line up with TRBD1. The CDR3 runs to 15 residues. CDR1 is SNHLY and CDR2 is FYNNEI in the germline V gene. Trimming at V came to 6 bases and at J to 5 bases, leaving 11 bases not matched to a gene. In nucleotides, the CDR3 is TGTGCCAGCAGCGCCGGGACAGGGAGCGTCCACGAGCAGTACTTC. Its translation: CASSAGTGSVHEQYF.